This TCR beta chain was captured by sequencing in a study of monozygotic twins with inflammatory bowel disease. This CDR3 region has 14 residues. CDR1 is LNHDA, CDR2 SQIVND, per germline (reference sequence). A word on this clonotype: Its antigen is not identified.

Findings of the study overall: The existence of one strong signal or clonotype linked to IBD lacked support. IBD patients exhibited fewer clonotypes shared with other individuals than healthy twins, particularly with disease activity.

Using the 5' RACE reads, TCRdb records one entry per CDR3 protein without DNA. Its table lists hundreds of thousands of distinct CDR3 sequences. Sequenced: blood. The rearrangement links TRBV19 to TRBJ1-5. The sequence was obtained from a human donor with ulcerative colitis or Crohn's disease, or a healthy co-twin of an affected twin (not recorded which). CDR3 loop: CASTRHSSNQPQHF.